One sample yielded the 4 T cell receptor beta chains listed below, sequenced in a study of post-analysis software for immune sequencing data. Notes on the study in general: Among four or five TRBV segments more frequent in patients than controls were TRBV5-6, TRBV5-1 and TRBV20-1.

The authors incorporated unique molecular identifiers into the TCR beta cDNA libraries. TCRdb fed the PCR reads into MiXCR, producing one record per CDR3 protein. In the table there are about 540,000 distinct CDR3 sequences, 30% to 40% of which are singletons. For these TCRs, the target antigens are not known. Sample: blood. Every receptor here comes from a girl aged 2 to 17 with multiple sclerosis.

V usage is TRBV4-1 and J usage is TRBJ1-5, with a tentative D call TRBD1 (5 bases). The CDR3 runs 15 residues. Germline-derived CDR1 and CDR2 are MGHRA and YSYEKL. The V end was cut by 1 base, the J end by 3 bases, with 10 bases between. The CDR3 is CASSQGQILNQPQHF. The CDR3 region has the DNA TGCGCCAGCAGCCAAGGACAGATACTCAATCAGCCCCAGCATTTT.

V is TRBV29-1 and J is TRBJ2-2, with 11 bases lining up with TRBD2. The V and J ends lost 7 bases and 2 bases, in that order; junction bases with no gene match: 6. The germline gives CDR1 SQVTM, CDR2 ANQGSEA. CDR3 size: 15 residues. For the CDR3, the DNA is TGCAGCGCCCGACTAGCGGGGCTTAACACCGGGGAGCTGTTTTTT. Amino acids: CSARLAGLNTGELFF.

V is TRBV6-1 and J is TRBJ1-2; no clear D gene. V lost 7 bases, J lost 4 bases, and 19 bases lay in between. CDR1 is MNHNS, CDR2 SASEGT, per germline. The CDR3 runs to 15 residues. CDR3: CASTASERMIYGYTF. The CDR3 coding sequence is TGTGCCAGCACCGCATCCGAACGGATGATCTATGGCTACACCTTC.

As for this clonotype: Its ends do not fully match the called genes, so a read error is possible. The chain has TRBV5-1 and TRBJ2-7; TRBD1 matches 9 bases. This CDR3 has 15 amino acids. CDR1 and CDR2 (germline): SGHRS, YFSETQ. For the CDR3, the DNA is TGCACCAGCAGCTTGGGTGGGACAGGGACCTACGAGCAGTACTTC. Residues: CTSSLGGTGTYEQYF. Supplemented by reference TRBV5-1 and TRBJ2-7, the full variable domain reads KAGVTQTPRYLIKTRGQQVTLSCSPISGHRSVSWYQQTPGQGLQFLFEYFSETQRNKGNFPGRFSGRQFSNSRSEMNVSTLELGDSALYLCTSSLGGTGTYEQYFGPGTRLTVT.